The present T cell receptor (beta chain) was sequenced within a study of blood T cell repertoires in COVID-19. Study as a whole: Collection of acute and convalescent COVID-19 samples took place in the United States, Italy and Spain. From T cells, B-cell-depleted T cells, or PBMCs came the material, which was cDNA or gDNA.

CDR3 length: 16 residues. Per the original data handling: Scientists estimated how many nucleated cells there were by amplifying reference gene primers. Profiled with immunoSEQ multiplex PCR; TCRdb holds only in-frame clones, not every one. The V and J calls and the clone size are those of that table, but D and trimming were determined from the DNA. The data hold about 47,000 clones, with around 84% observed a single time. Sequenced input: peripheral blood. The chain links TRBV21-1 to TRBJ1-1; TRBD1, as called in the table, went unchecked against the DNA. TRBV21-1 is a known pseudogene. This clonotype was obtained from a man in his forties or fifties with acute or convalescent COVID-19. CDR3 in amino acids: CASGPGTGGEKAEAFF. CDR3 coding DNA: TGTGCCAGCGGACCCGGGACAGGGGGCGAGAAAGCTGAAGCTTTCTTT.